One sample yielded the 31 T cell receptor beta chains listed below, sequenced in a study of beta chain features in type 1 diabetes. Findings and limits, study-wide: Significant though moderate, a shortening of TCRB CDR3s appeared in all four CD4+ subsets of Type 1 diabetes patients.

The study reverse transcribed the entire isolated RNA, so it sequenced expressed TCRB transcripts. This table comes from immunoSEQ multiplex PCR, and its TCRdb copy is limited to in-frame clones, with some not included. The profile shows approximately 730,000 clones, around an eighth of them singletons. Their cognate antigens are unknown. Sequenced sample: naive CD4+ T cells from blood. The receptors here all came from a man aged 18 to 29 with type 1 diabetes.

The chain links TRBV30 to TRBJ1-2; no reliable D call. With 6 bases removed from V and 4 bases from J, the gap between germline ends came to 12 bases. CDR1 is GTSNPN, CDR2 SVGIG, per germline (reference sequence). The CDR3 has 12 residues. Here the CDR3 DNA reads TGTGCCTGTTTCCGGGGTGGCTATGGCTACACCTTC. It codes for CACFRGGYGYTF.

This clone was counted a few times. In the same sample, other DNA sequences code for this CDR3. The J gene is TRBJ2-2, the V gene TRBV18; D perhaps matches TRBD1 (6 bases). V lost 3 bases to trimming and J lost 5 bases, with 7 bases between them. CDR3 size: 13 residues. Per germline, CDR1 KGHSH and CDR2 LQKENI. CDR3 amino acids: CASSPQGTGELFF. The CDR3 DNA sequence: TGTGCCAGCTCACCGCAGGGGACCGGGGAGCTGTTTTTT.

The chain joins TRBV10-2 to TRBJ1-1; D is uncertain. The CDR3 is made up of 14 amino acids. V lost 1 base and J 1 base, leaving 7 bases between the germline ends. Germline CDR1 WSHSY, CDR2 SAAADI. The CDR3 reads CASSEFRQNTEAFF. The CDR3 coding sequence is TGCGCCAGCAGTGAGTTTCGACAGAACACTGAAGCTTTCTTT.

The chain is built from TRBV10-3 and TRBJ2-7, with D possibly called TRBD1 or TRBD2 (5 bases each). Germline V gene lookup returns CDR1 ENHRY and CDR2 SYGVKD. Trimming pared 11 bases from V and 1 base from J, leaving 12 bases between. The CDR3 is 12 residues long. This CDR3 is CAARDGSYEQYF. CDR3 bases: TGTGCCGCCCGGGACGGGTCCTACGAGCAGTACTTC.

V gene TRBV7-7 combines with J gene TRBJ2-5; possible D gene TRBD2, 5 bases. Germline CDR1 SSHAT, CDR2 FNYEAQ (reference sequence). This CDR3 comprises 14 residues. V was cut by 6 bases and J by 2 bases, with 13 bases left in between. The CDR3 protein is CASSPRSGQETQYF. CDR3 nucleotide sequence: TGTGCCAGCAGTCCTAGATCGGGGCAAGAGACCCAGTACTTC.

The gene calls are TRBV18 and TRBJ2-3, with D unclear. CDR1 is KGHSH and CDR2 is LQKENI in the germline V gene. This CDR3 region has 14 residues. Trimming removed 1 base at V and 0 bases at J, with 5 bases between. CDR3 residues: CASSPQSSTDTQYF. The CDR3 nucleotides read TGTGCCAGCTCACCACAGAGCAGCACAGATACGCAGTATTTT.

This clone has more than one count but fewer than ten. This sequence joins TRBV4-2 and TRBJ2-7; no definite D call. Germline V lookup: CDR1 LGHNA, CDR2 YNFKEQ. The CDR3 is made up of 11 amino acids. V was cut by 1 base and J by 6 bases, with 4 bases left in between. CDR3 in DNA: TGTGCCAGCAGCCAAGCATCCGAGCAGTACTTC. Its translation: CASSQASEQYF.

The gene calls are TRBV20-1 and TRBJ1-5, with TRBD1 as a possible D gene (5 bases). V was clipped by 5 bases and J by 11 bases, with 13 bases between them. Germline V gene data show CDR1 as DFQATT and CDR2 as SNEGSKA (reference sequence). The CDR3 is made up of 11 amino acids. CDR3 sequence reads: CSAYEVGAQHF. DNA for the CDR3: TGCAGTGCTTATGAGGTGGGGGCCCAGCATTTT.

The chain uses TRBV5-1 and TRBJ2-3; the match to TRBD2 covers 12 bases. J lost 7 bases, V lost 1 base, and 1 base had no gene match. The CDR3 is 14 amino acids. Germline V gene data show CDR1 as SGHRS and CDR2 as YFSETQ. CDR3 sequence: CASSLTSGGNTQYF. The CDR3 DNA reads TGCGCCAGCAGCTTGACTAGCGGGGGGAATACGCAGTATTTT.

A few counts support this clone. The chain employs TRBV19 and TRBJ1-2; D is unresolved. The CDR3 runs to 13 residues. V was trimmed by 3 bases and J by 7 bases, leaving 12 bases between them. Germline-derived CDR1 and CDR2 are LNHDA and SQIVND (reference sequence). In DNA form, the CDR3 reads TGTGCCAGTAGTATGGTGAGTTCGGCTGGCTACACCTTC. It is translated as CASSMVSSAGYTF.

CDR3 residues: CAISESVGRDTRQETQYF. Here the CDR3 DNA reads TGTGCCATCAGTGAGTCTGTTGGTCGGGACACTAGGCAAGAGACCCAGTACTTC. The chain combines TRBV10-3 with TRBJ2-5; maybe TRBD1 (6 bases). CDR3 length equals 18 residues. V was clipped by 0 bases and J by 2 bases, with 19 bases between them. Germline CDR1 ENHRY, CDR2 SYGVKD.

This clone turned up a few times. The rearrangement links TRBV10-2 to TRBJ2-3; tentatively, D is TRBD2 (6 bases). There are 14 residues in the CDR3. Germline CDR1 reads WSHSY; CDR2 reads SAAADI. V shed 8 bases and J shed 4 bases, with 16 bases lying between them. The CDR3 sequence is CASRDVGGADTQYF. The CDR3 nucleotides read TGCGCCAGCCGGGACGTCGGGGGTGCAGATACGCAGTATTTT.

The chain has TRBV14 and TRBJ2-1, with 10 bases identical to TRBD2. Germline CDR1 and CDR2: SGHDN and FVKESK. CDR3 size: 15 residues. Trimming at V came to 4 bases and at J to 8 bases, leaving 8 bases not matched to a gene. The CDR3 nucleotides read TGTGCCAGCAGCCTTCAACCTAGCGGGGGTTATGAGCAGTTCTTC. This encodes CASSLQPSGGYEQFF.

V and J are TRBV6-5 and TRBJ2-2, with D perhaps given as TRBD1 or TRBD2 (5 bases each). Germline CDR1 MNHEY, CDR2 SVGAGI. V was clipped by 2 bases and J by 6 bases, with 7 bases between them. The CDR3 consists of 13 residues. This chain's CDR3 is CASSYGTSGELFF. As DNA, the CDR3 is TGTGCCAGCAGTTACGGGACGTCCGGGGAGCTGTTTTTT.

The chain links TRBV30 to TRBJ2-1; 13 nucleotides align to TRBD2. The V segment lost 8 bases and the J segment 6 bases; nucleotides outside the gene matches: 16. The CDR3 sequence is 17 residues long. Germline values: CDR1 GTSNPN, CDR2 SVGIG (reference sequence). CDR3 nucleotide sequence: TGTGCCCATCAATATCGCCTTACTAGCGGGGGGGCCAATGAGCAGTTCTTC. Protein: CAHQYRLTSGGANEQFF.

This rearrangement joins TRBV6-1 to TRBJ1-5; weak D call: TRBD1 (5 bases). Germline V lookup: CDR1 MNHNS, CDR2 SASEGT. The length of the CDR3 is 15 residues. Trimming shortened V by 6 bases and J by 0 bases, and 12 bases separated the two germline ends. This CDR3 is CASSPGRISNQPQHF. The CDR3 nucleotides read TGTGCCAGCAGCCCGGGACGGATTAGCAATCAGCCCCAGCATTTT.

The chain recombines TRBV27 with TRBJ2-1; perhaps TRBD1 as D (6 bases). The CDR3 loop spans 12 amino acids. V dropped 3 bases and J dropped 13 bases, with 13 bases sitting between them. Germline loops: CDR1 MNHEY, CDR2 SMNVEV (reference sequence). CDR3 nucleotides: TGTGCCAGCAGTTTCCGGACAGACCCTCAGTTCTTC. The encoded protein is CASSFRTDPQFF.

V usage is TRBV18 and J usage is TRBJ1-2; 7 bases fit TRBD1. Per germline, CDR1 KGHSH and CDR2 LQKENI. This CDR3 comprises 17 residues. V dropped 3 bases and J dropped 1; count of bases not matched to a gene: 11. CDR3 in DNA: TGTGCCAGCTCACCTTTCGACAGGGCGTATGGTAACTATGGCTACACCTTC. Amino acid sequence: CASSPFDRAYGNYGYTF.

This clone was picked up a small number of times. V is TRBV6-6 and J is TRBJ1-1; 7 bases line up with TRBD1. The germline CDR1 and CDR2 sequences are MNHNY and SVGAGI (reference sequence). Trimming took 2 bases from V and 3 from J; bases not matched to a gene: 6. CDR3 length equals 15 residues. CDR3 coding DNA: TGTGCCAGCAGTTACCCGGGACAGTTTGACACTGAAGCTTTCTTT. Translating it yields CASSYPGQFDTEAFF.

This clone was counted a few times. J is TRBJ2-6 and V is TRBV30; the D gene is possibly TRBD1 (5 bases). Between the trimmed V and J ends, which lost 3 bases and 4 bases, there was a span of 19 bases. The CDR3 spans 17 residues. CDR1 is GTSNPN, CDR2 SVGIG, per germline (reference sequence). For the CDR3, the DNA is TGTGCCTGGAGGCGTCTGGGGCCCTTTTCCGGGGCCAACGTCCTGACTTTC. Translating it yields CAWRRLGPFSGANVLTF.

This clone was observed a few times. This chain joins TRBV2 and TRBJ2-7; D remains ambiguous. The CDR3 has 14 residues. V lost 3 bases to trimming and J lost 2 bases, with 11 bases between them. Per the germline V gene, CDR1 is SNHLY and CDR2 is FYNNEI. CDR3 in DNA: TGTGCCAGCAGTGATCATACTCGGCCCTACGAGCAGTACTTC. Translated: CASSDHTRPYEQYF.

The chain has TRBV19 and TRBJ2-3, with D maybe TRBD1 (7 bases). Trimming shortened V by 5 bases and J by 4 bases, and 13 bases separated the two germline ends. From germline, CDR1 is LNHDA and CDR2 SQIVND (reference sequence). The CDR3 extends over 14 amino acids. CDR3: CASSVSGGPDTQYF. CDR3 bases: TGTGCCAGTAGTGTTTCAGGGGGGCCAGATACGCAGTATTTT.

This clone was seen only a few times. This rearrangement joins TRBV4-1 to TRBJ2-5; TRBD2 agrees at 9 bases. The CDR3 sequence is 16 residues long. Per germline, CDR1 MGHRA and CDR2 YSYEKL. Germline trimming cut 2 bases from V and 2 bases from J; bases unmatched to any gene: 6. The CDR3 loop reads CASSQREAGGQETQYF. DNA of the CDR3: TGCGCCAGCAGCCAAAGGGAAGCGGGGGGTCAAGAGACCCAGTACTTC.

The V and J genes are TRBV9 and TRBJ1-2; 7 bases fit TRBD1. V was clipped by 4 bases and J by 4 bases; unmatched bases: 13. The V gene's germline CDR1 is SGDLS and CDR2 YYNGEE. The CDR3 runs to 16 residues. For the CDR3, the DNA is TGTGCCAGCAGCTCCGGAGGGGGACAGTCCTTCTATGGCTACACCTTC. Protein product: CASSSGGGQSFYGYTF.

CDR3 amino acids: CASSASGISTDTQYF. In DNA form, the CDR3 reads TGTGCCAGCAGCGCCTCCGGGATCAGCACAGATACGCAGTATTTT. The rearrangement joins TRBV9 to TRBJ2-3; TRBD2 might be the D (5 bases). The length of the CDR3 is 15 residues. The V gene's germline CDR1 is SGDLS and CDR2 YYNGEE. Trimming shortened V by 3 bases and J by 0 bases, and 11 bases separated the two germline ends.

The genes are TRBV28 and TRBJ2-3, with D uncertain. This CDR3 is 15 amino acids long. The V gene lost 6 bases and the J gene lost 0 bases, with 13 bases spanning the gap. CDR1 MDHEN and CDR2 SYDVKM come from the germline V gene. The CDR3 region has the DNA TGTGCCAGCAGCCCCTCCCTACCTAGCACAGATACGCAGTATTTT. It encodes CASSPSLPSTDTQYF.

The chain recombines TRBV13 with TRBJ1-4; 7 bases map to TRBD1. The CDR3 is made up of 14 amino acids. V gave up 5 bases and J gave up 6 bases; unmatched junction bases: 6. Germline V gene lookup returns CDR1 PRHDT and CDR2 FYEKMQ (reference sequence). CDR3 protein: CASSPGTGDEKLFF. The CDR3 bases are TGTGCCAGCAGCCCCGGAACAGGGGATGAAAAACTGTTTTTT. Combining the CDR3 with reference TRBV13 and TRBJ1-4 gives the whole variable domain AAGVIQSPRHLIKEKRETATLKCYPIPRHDTVYWYQQGPGQDPQFLISFYEKMQSDKGSIPDRFSAQQFSDYHSELNMSSLELGDSALYFCASSPGTGDEKLFFGSGTQLSVL.

In its sample, this clone was seen a few times. V is TRBV6-1 and J is TRBJ1-5; D is ambiguous. There are 14 residues in the CDR3. Trimming cost V 3 bases and J 2 bases, with 8 bases left between them. CDR1 is MNHNS, CDR2 SASEGT, per germline. The DNA for the CDR3 is TGTGCCAGCAGTGAGAACATAGGCAATCAGCCCCAGCATTTT. Protein: CASSENIGNQPQHF.

V gene TRBV9 combines with J gene TRBJ1-1; TRBD1 is a possible D gene (5 bases). This CDR3 contains 15 residues. Germline CDR1 and CDR2: SGDLS and YYNGEE. Trimming took 0 bases from V and 4 from J, leaving 13 bases between them. In nucleotides, the CDR3 is TGTGCCAGCAGCGTAGTGCCGGGGGAGGGCACTGAAGCTTTCTTT. Encoded protein: CASSVVPGEGTEAFF. Full variable domain (rest looked up from reference TRBV9 and TRBJ1-1): DSGVTQTPKHLITATGQRVTLRCSPRSGDLSVYWYQQSLDQGLQFLIQYYNGEERAKGNILERFSAQQFPDLHSELNLSSLELGDSALYFCASSVVPGEGTEAFFGQGTRLTVV.

This clone was found a few times. This rearrangement joins TRBV19 to TRBJ1-5, with D possibly TRBD1 on 6 matching bases. The CDR3 is made up of 15 amino acids. The V end lost 2 bases, the J end lost 6 bases, and 14 bases lay between the germline ends. Germline CDR1 is LNHDA and CDR2 is SQIVND (reference sequence). CDR3 sequence reads: CASSIYGAGVQPQHF. The CDR3 bases are TGTGCCAGTAGTATATACGGGGCAGGGGTTCAGCCCCAGCATTTT.

This sequence joins TRBV30 and TRBJ2-5; the D gene is possibly TRBD1 (5 bases). Germline CDR1 and CDR2: GTSNPN and SVGIG (reference sequence). V was trimmed by 3 bases and J by 5 bases, leaving 13 bases between them. The CDR3 runs 13 residues. CDR3: CAWRLGAGETQYF. CDR3 sequence (DNA): TGTGCCTGGAGGCTAGGGGCTGGGGAGACCCAGTACTTC.